This T cell receptor (beta chain) emerged from a study of CD8+CD57+ T cells in acquired aplastic anemia. Both TCR beta VDJ combination and CDR3 sequence profiling were carried out. Genomic DNA was the template for this profiling. TCRdb analysed the reads with MiXCR anew, one entry per CDR3 protein. Of approximately 180,000 distinct CDR3 sequences listed, around 48% are singletons. Individuals selected for sequencing had exhibited CD8+CD57+ cell expansion on flow cytometry. Acquired aplastic anemia of severe grade affected all patients. Blood sampling was performed on the patients, and none of them had received therapy by then. Comments on this clonotype: Its target is unknown.

General study results and limits: Shared by patients and controls, 25 to 30 CD8+ CDR3s were abundant in patients. Significant differences in CD8+ Simpson's diversity were not observed between patients and controls.

The germline V gene encodes CDR1 ENHRY and CDR2 SYGVKD. V was trimmed by 3 bases and J by 7 bases, leaving 12 bases between them. This CDR3 comprises 13 residues. The sequencing sample was made of sorted CD4+, CD8+, or CD8+CD57+ T cells (not recorded which) from PBMCs. The V and J genes are TRBV10-3 and TRBJ1-2; possible D gene TRBD1, 5 bases. The TCR sequence derives from a human donor with aplastic anemia. This CDR3 reads CAISERGAVGYTF. In DNA, the CDR3 is TGTGCCATCAGTGAACGGGGCGCGGTTGGCTACACCTTC.